The 16 T cell receptor beta chains below come from one sample, sequenced in a study of regulatory T cells in long-lasting Graves disease. As for time point: newly diagnosed GD, antithyroid drugs for less than 3 months. Making the TCR library involved RNA that had been extracted from PBMCs. Both iRepertoire HTBI primers and Arm-PCR of CDR3 regions were used to build the TCR beta libraries. TCRdb re-called the multiplex PCR reads with MiXCR, one entry per CDR3 protein. Here the sample spans some 370,000 distinct CDR3 sequences, 12% being singletons. This sample was shared with a second study, whose subject was T cells in Graves' hyperthyroidism and ophthalmopathy.

This specimen consisted of peripheral blood mononuclear cells (PBMCs), obtained at new diagnosis, from a patient treated with antithyroid drugs. These receptors all stem from a woman aged 18-30 years with Graves disease.

The J gene is TRBJ1-5, the V gene TRBV6-1; D may be TRBD1 (5 bases). Germline V CDR1 and CDR2: MNHNS, SASEGT. The CDR3 has 16 residues. V was shortened by 6 bases and J by 4 bases, with 19 bases between the two germline ends. The CDR3 protein is CASSPSWGSGNQPQHF. CDR3 bases: TGTGCCAGCAGCCCAAGCTGGGGGTCGGGGAATCAGCCCCAGCATTTT.

The chain joins TRBV6-5 to TRBJ2-1; D is ambiguous. V gave up 2 bases and J gave up 1 base, with 12 bases separating them. From germline, CDR1 is MNHEY and CDR2 SVGAGI. CDR3 length: 16 amino acids. DNA for the CDR3: TGTGCCAGCAGTTACGCTGGAGTACTGTCCTACAATGAGCAGTTCTTC. Its translation is CASSYAGVLSYNEQFF.

This clonotype was seen a handful of times. The gene calls are TRBV4-1 and TRBJ1-2; 7 nucleotides match TRBD1. Trimming took 0 bases from V and 8 from J; bases not matched to a gene: 6. The CDR3 is 14 amino acids. Germline assignment: CDR1 MGHRA and CDR2 YSYEKL. The chain's CDR3 is CASSQEQGTGGYTF. CDR3 in DNA: TGCGCCAGCAGCCAAGAACAGGGGACGGGAGGCTACACCTTC.

This clonotype was detected ten times or more. Written as DNA, the CDR3 is TGCAGCGTTGAGGGTGGGAGCCAAGACTCGACCTACGAGCAGTACTTC. Translation: CSVEGGSQDSTYEQYF. The chain links TRBV29-1 to TRBJ2-7; D possibly corresponds to TRBD2 (5 bases). Germline CDR1 reads SQVTM; CDR2 reads ANQGSEA. With 3 bases removed from V and 2 bases from J, the gap between germline ends came to 20 bases. This CDR3 has 16 amino acids.

This clonotype turned up a few times. V is TRBV7-2 and J is TRBJ1-5, with D uncertain. The V end lost 4 bases, the J end lost 3 bases, and 4 bases lay between the germline ends. The CDR3 has 12 residues. The germline CDR1 and CDR2 sequences are SGHTA and FQGNSA. The DNA of the CDR3 is TGTGCCAGCAGCTCAGTCAATCAGCCCCAGCATTTT. Amino acids: CASSSVNQPQHF.

This clonotype was detected a few times. This sequence joins TRBV10-3 and TRBJ1-2; TRBD1 aligns across 8 bases. V lost 10 bases and J lost 0; bases outside the gene matches: 4. CDR3 length: 13 amino acids. From germline, CDR1 is ENHRY and CDR2 SYGVKD. CDR3: CASSGGTNYGYTF. In DNA form, the CDR3 reads TGTGCCAGCTCAGGGGGCACTAACTATGGCTACACCTTC.

This clonotype was seen a few times. The chain carries TRBV4-1 and TRBJ1-1, with D maybe TRBD1 (5 bases). Germline-derived CDR1 and CDR2 are MGHRA and YSYEKL. This CDR3 spans 16 amino acids. V was trimmed by 4 bases and J by 4 bases, leaving 19 bases between them. CDR3 DNA: TGCGCCAGCAGCCGAGAAGTCTCAGGGCCGACCACTGAAGCTTTCTTT. It encodes CASSREVSGPTTEAFF.

In its sample, this clonotype was seen many times. The chain recombines TRBV27 with TRBJ1-6; D unclear. The V end lost 2 bases, the J end lost 7 bases, and 15 bases lay between the germline ends. This CDR3 comprises 16 residues. Germline V lookup: CDR1 MNHEY, CDR2 SMNVEV (reference sequence). The CDR3 is CASSLGSRAWNSPLHF. The CDR3 DNA sequence: TGTGCCAGCAGTTTAGGGTCTAGGGCTTGGAATTCACCCCTCCACTTT.

This clonotype was recorded many times. CDR3 in DNA: TGTGCCAGTAGTATGGAGCCAGAGCTTTCTAACTATGGCTACACCTTC. This codes for CASSMEPELSNYGYTF. The chain joins TRBV19 to TRBJ1-2, with D hard to call. Germline lookup yields CDR1 LNHDA and CDR2 SQIVND (reference sequence). V was pared by 3 bases and J by 0 bases, with 14 bases between. The CDR3 covers 16 residues.

This clonotype has at least ten counts. The chain uses TRBV12-3 or TRBV12-4 and TRBJ2-3; D is uncertain. V gave up 3 bases and J gave up 2 bases, with 12 bases separating them. There are 15 residues in the CDR3. This CDR3 is CASSFGEEDTDTQYF. CDR3 coding DNA: TGTGCCAGCAGTTTTGGAGAGGAAGACACAGATACGCAGTATTTT.

This clonotype was counted ten times or more. The chain recombines TRBV7-2 with TRBJ2-2, with D perhaps given as TRBD1 or TRBD2 (5 bases each). The germline CDR1 and CDR2 sequences are SGHTA and FQGNSA. The CDR3 totals 15 residues. Trimming shortened V by 3 bases and J by 3 bases, and 11 bases separated the two germline ends. The CDR3: CASSLPRDHTGELFF. CDR3 nucleotides: TGTGCCAGCAGCTTGCCTCGGGACCACACCGGGGAGCTGTTTTTT.

V usage is TRBV6-2 or TRBV6-3 and J usage is TRBJ2-7, with 7 bases aligning to TRBD1. The CDR3 loop spans 15 amino acids. From germline, CDR1 is MNHEY and CDR2 SVGEGT. Trimming took 5 bases from V and 1 from J; bases not matched to a gene: 8. CDR3 DNA: TGTGCCAGCAGTGAAGCGGACAGGACTTCCTACGAGCAGTACGTC. It is translated as CASSEADRTSYEQYV.

This clonotype was found many times. The V gene is TRBV15, the J gene TRBJ1-3, with D possibly matching TRBD1 (5 bases). Germline CDR1 and CDR2: LNHNV and YYDKDF (reference sequence). The V end was cut by 3 bases, the J end by 2 bases, with 11 bases between. The CDR3 spans 15 residues. The CDR3 sequence: CATSSQTEPGNTIYF. CDR3 coding DNA: TGTGCCACCAGCAGCCAGACAGAACCTGGAAACACCATATATTTT.

This clonotype has ten or more counts. J is TRBJ1-2 and V is TRBV12-3 or TRBV12-4, with a tentative D call TRBD1 (5 bases). There are 12 residues in the CDR3. V was cut by 6 bases and J by 4 bases, with 9 bases left in between. DNA of the CDR3: TGTGCCAGCAGCAATCAGGGCTATGGCTACACCTTC. This translates into CASSNQGYGYTF.

The genes are TRBV6-1 and TRBJ1-5; 9 bases are shared with TRBD1. Germline loops: CDR1 MNHNS, CDR2 SASEGT. This CDR3 region has 17 residues. With V trimmed by 6 bases and J by 2 bases, 11 bases remained unmatched. Here the CDR3 DNA reads TGTGCCAGCAGGAACCGGGACAGGGCGAACGGCAATCAGCCCCAGCATTTT. Protein sequence: CASRNRDRANGNQPQHF.

This clonotype showed up many times. This chain joins TRBV7-9 and TRBJ2-1, with D uncertain. The ends were cut back, 10 bases at V and 4 bases at J, with 17 bases in the middle. Per germline, CDR1 SEHNR and CDR2 FQNEAQ (reference sequence). CDR3 length equals 14 residues. The CDR3 DNA follows: TGTGCCATCCAGCTTGTCGGAGATTACAATGAGCAGTTCTTC. Residues: CAIQLVGDYNEQFF.